The T cell receptor (beta chain) under discussion was sequenced for a study of monozygotic twins with inflammatory bowel disease (dated by TCRdb to the late 2010s). Some background on the complete study: In total, 28 monozygotic twin pairs made up the full study: 19 Danish pairs, all IBD-discordant, plus nine German pairs, of which four were IBD-concordant and five were IBD-discordant. Disease-associated traits were sought mainly through comparisons between IBD patients and their genetically identical healthy co-twins within discordant pairs. Each individual had, on average, about 151 000 unique TCRalpha sequences and 181 000 unique TCRbeta sequences available for analysis.

The CDR3 spans 15 residues, from the cysteine through the phenylalanine. There is no recorded DNA. The germline V gene encodes CDR1 SGHTA and CDR2 FQGTGA. Library construction relied on 5' RACE. For each TCR library, around 3,500 ng of total RNA was used. cDNA was synthesized with SMARTScribe reverse transcriptase in eight separate reactions per sample. Unique molecular identifiers containing a 6-nucleotide sample barcode were introduced through template switching during cDNA synthesis. Amplification of TCRalpha and TCRbeta cDNA involved two nested PCRs of approximately 16 and 10 cycles, and each PCR was followed by bead purification. Before amplification, the cDNA was both treated with uracil DNA-glycosylase and purified with the QIAquick PCR purification kit. The second PCR added Illumina TruSeq-compatible adapters along with sample-specific barcodes. Library quality and concentration were assessed using TapeStation and Qubit, and about 5 ng of each library was pooled. The pooled libraries were sequenced with 2 x 100 bp reads and custom sequencing primers on an Illumina HiSeq2500 single-index Rapid Run. On the authors' methods: PCR and sequencing errors were corrected by UMI-based consensus assembly using MiGEC version 1.2.6. MiXCR version 2.1.1 was used to carry out V(D)J alignment, clonotype assembly and CDR3 extraction. Gene usage, clonotype sharing and MAIT/NKT TCR abundance were normalised by analysing the top 1000, 10 000 and 20 000 clonotypes per sample. After downsampling to 27 000 UMIs, diversity was calculated as the inverse Simpson index using the vegan R package. Statistical testing used paired Mann-Whitney U tests on the discordant twin pairs and applied Benjamini-Hochberg correction for multiple testing. After TCRdb reprocessed the reads, each CDR3 protein sequence was kept as one row, without DNA. TCRdb's processing, not the authors', yielded these V and J calls. The table for this sample shows around 140,000 distinct CDR3 sequences. In total, the top ten clones hold 2% to 3% of the sample.

For this clonotype: What antigen it recognizes has not been identified.

Overall study results and their limits: Compared with healthy twins, IBD patients had fewer clonotypes in common with other individuals, a difference most pronounced in patients showing signs of disease activity. The results gave no support for a single strong signal or clonotype linked to IBD. Repertoire similarity did not differ between concordant and discordant twins, possibly due to limited statistical power. IBD patients had lower TCRbeta repertoire diversity, measured by the inverse Simpson index, than their healthy co-twins. Distinction between different T cell subtypes could not be achieved in the analysis. Background noise and inter-individual variability may have been introduced into the repertoires by the differing immunosuppressive treatments among patients.

An approximately 2.5 ml peripheral blood sample was drawn into PAXgene tubes per donor and stored at -80°C. Total RNA was isolated from whole blood with the PAXgene blood miRNA kit on an automated QIAcube, without T cell sorting. Peripheral blood from monozygotic twin pairs concordant or discordant for inflammatory bowel disease was subjected to deep TCRalpha and TCRbeta repertoire profiling with unique molecular barcoding. Smoking habits were recorded for all twin pairs, and individuals were classified as current, former or never smokers. The chain uses TRBV7-3 and TRBJ1-6; TCRdb picks TRBD1, but there is no DNA to check that call. The sample consisted of blood. The TCR was taken from a human donor with ulcerative colitis or Crohn's disease, or a healthy co-twin of an affected twin (not recorded which). CDR3 region: CASSAAGQYNSPLHF.